These T cell receptor beta chains were read from a single sample in a study of T cell repertoires in cytomegalovirus infection. TCRdb re-called the reads with MiXCR, one entry per CDR3 protein. In the table there are over 150,000 distinct CDR3 sequences, approximately 14% of which are singletons. Sample: PBMCs. The origin of the receptors is a human donor in good health (CMV status not recorded). Some clones in this sample may be carry-over from other donors' samples. The CDR3 runs from the conserved cysteine through the conserved F or W. The order of the fields is V gene, J gene, CDR3 protein.

TRBV29-1	TRBJ1-2	CSVLRDRESYTF
TRBV28	TRBJ1-5	CASRPQGGNQPQHF
TRBV7-3	TRBJ2-2	CASSDKNTGELFF
TRBV29-1	TRBJ2-7	CSVEDFGEYEQYF
TRBV5-4	TRBJ1-1	CASSVVPKGTEAFF
TRBV20-1	TRBJ2-5	CSASGTETQYF
TRBV4-1	TRBJ1-2	CASSHPTGSIYGYTF
TRBV10-2	TRBJ2-4	CASSTASTGAIQYF
TRBV14	TRBJ1-6	CASSRRALGSLHF
TRBV7-2	TRBJ2-7	CASSFRGTGAYEQYF
TRBV2	TRBJ1-1	CASSEGGNTEAFF
TRBV29-1	TRBJ2-5	CSAGQVALETQYF
TRBV5-1	TRBJ2-1	CASTPGGRSSYNEQFF
TRBV6-5	TRBJ1-6	CASSPRLRGSSPLHF
TRBV6-2/TRBV6-3	TRBJ2-3	CASSYNPGDTQYF
TRBV14	TRBJ1-1	CASSQDPNTEAFF
TRBV14	TRBJ2-3	CASSLRDRVSEDTQYF